What follows are 29 T cell receptor beta chains derived from one specimen sequenced in a study of shared clonotypes between healthy human individuals. Produced via immunoSEQ multiplex PCR; TCRdb's table is partial and in-frame only. Here the sample spans about 2.3 million clones, over 85% being singletons. Material for sequencing was naive CD4+ T cells from PBMCs. Subset described: CD45RA+ positively selected. The receptors originated from a man younger than 35 in good health. Some clones in this sample may be carry-over from other donors' samples.

The V and J genes are TRBV18 and TRBJ1-1; possible D gene TRBD1, 5 bases. V was shortened by 3 bases and J by 6 bases, with 14 bases between the two germline ends. Germline CDR1 reads KGHSH; CDR2 reads LQKENI. This CDR3 region has 14 residues. In DNA, the CDR3 is TGTGCCAGCTCACCCTCAGGGAGGGTGTCTGAAGCTTTCTTT. The encoded protein is CASSPSGRVSEAFF. The full variable domain, completed using reference TRBV18 and TRBJ1-1, is NAGVMQNPRHLVRRRGQEARLRCSPMKGHSHVYWYRQLPEEGLKFMVYLQKENIIDESGMPKERFSAEFPKEGPSILRIQQVVRGDSAAYFCASSPSGRVSEAFFGQGTRLTVV.

This chain connects TRBV2 to TRBJ2-1; perhaps TRBD2 as D (6 bases). CDR1 is SNHLY, CDR2 FYNNEI, per germline. The germline V and J ends were trimmed by 8 bases and 0 bases, with 17 bases remaining between them. There are 16 residues in the CDR3. The CDR3 is CASGASSALSYNEQFF. The CDR3, as DNA: TGTGCCAGCGGGGCTTCTAGCGCCCTCTCCTACAATGAGCAGTTCTTC.

This chain joins TRBV7-3 and TRBJ2-6; D might be TRBD1 or TRBD2, each matching 6 bases. The CDR3 sequence is 18 residues long. Looked up from germline, CDR1 is SGHTA and CDR2 is FQGTGA. V lost 2 bases and J 0 bases, leaving 14 bases between the germline ends. CDR3 bases: TGTGCCAGCAGCTTATTCGCCAGGGGAGGCTCTGGGGCCAACGTCCTGACTTTC. Translated: CASSLFARGGSGANVLTF.

For this clone: One end of the junction varies from germline; a read error may be responsible. The chain employs TRBV7-9 and TRBJ2-7; D possibly corresponds to TRBD2 (5 bases). The CDR3 sequence is 14 residues long. The germline V gene has CDR1 SEHNR and CDR2 FQNEAQ (reference sequence). The DNA for the CDR3 is TGTGCCAGCAGCCGAGACGGAGGCTCCCACGAGCAGTACTTC. Its protein product is CASSRDGGSHEQYF.

Only one count was recorded for this clone. The V and J genes are TRBV28 and TRBJ1-2; no reliable D call. From germline, CDR1 is MDHEN and CDR2 SYDVKM. Trimming left V 8 bases short and J 5 bases short, with 12 bases between. The CDR3 covers 12 residues. The CDR3 DNA is TGTGCCAGCTCTTGGGCTGAATATGGCTACACCTTC. Protein: CASSWAEYGYTF.

V and J are TRBV6-1 and TRBJ2-2, with TRBD2 matching 11 bases. Germline assignment: CDR1 MNHNS and CDR2 SASEGT. V trimming: 6 bases; J trimming: 6 bases; junction bases outside the gene matches: 6. The CDR3 runs to 15 residues. The CDR3 sequence is CASRSIAGGPGELFF. CDR3 nucleotide sequence: TGTGCCAGCAGATCTATAGCGGGAGGGCCCGGGGAGCTGTTTTTT.

The chain is built from TRBV5-1 and TRBJ1-4, with TRBD1 matching over 9 bases. The CDR3 consists of 13 residues. Germline V gene sequence: CDR1 SGHRS, CDR2 YFSETQ. The ends lost 4 bases at V and 8 bases at J; junction bases unmatched: 3. CDR3 loop: CASSGTGREKLFF. The DNA for the CDR3 is TGCGCCAGCAGCGGGACAGGGCGGGAAAAACTGTTTTTT.

Points on this clone: This specimen includes other DNA sequences encoding the same CDR3. The chain joins TRBV28 to TRBJ2-7; tentative D call: TRBD1 (6 bases). V gave up 5 bases and J gave up 3 bases, with 11 bases separating them. CDR1 and CDR2 (germline): MDHEN, SYDVKM. This CDR3 spans 13 amino acids. The CDR3 nucleotides are TGTGCCAGCAGTCGGCTAGGGGGCTACGAGCAGTACTTC. Translating gives CASSRLGGYEQYF.

The chain combines TRBV28 with TRBJ1-5; D is unclear. This CDR3 is 16 amino acids long. With 5 bases removed from V and 3 bases from J, the gap between germline ends came to 17 bases. Germline loops: CDR1 MDHEN, CDR2 SYDVKM. Here the CDR3 DNA reads TGTGCCAGCAGTCCCAGGTCGTGGGGAGACAATCAGCCCCAGCATTTT. It encodes CASSPRSWGDNQPQHF.

This clone came up once. Other DNA sequences within the sample encode an identical CDR3. The chain's CDR3 is CASSRDSYYEQYF. DNA for the CDR3: TGCGCCAGCAGCCGGGACAGCTACTACGAGCAGTACTTC. The rearrangement joins TRBV5-1 to TRBJ2-7; 7 positions agree with TRBD1. V gave up 4 bases and J gave up 3 bases; unmatched junction bases: 4. This CDR3 region has 13 residues. Germline CDR1 SGHRS, CDR2 YFSETQ.

This chain links TRBV13 with TRBJ1-4; D may be TRBD1 (5 bases). Trimming removed 5 bases from V and 8 bases from J, with 18 bases in between. CDR3 length equals 15 residues. Germline-derived CDR1 and CDR2 are PRHDT and FYEKMQ (reference sequence). The CDR3: CASSPSKGLQEKLFF. The CDR3 DNA is TGTGCCAGCAGCCCAAGTAAGGGGTTGCAAGAAAAACTGTTTTTT.

The chain carries TRBV28 and TRBJ2-5, with D uncertain. Between the trimmed V and J ends, which lost 6 bases and 1 base, there was a span of 12 bases. The CDR3 sequence is 14 residues long. Germline values: CDR1 MDHEN, CDR2 SYDVKM. The CDR3 spells CASRPGGSQETQYF. DNA of the CDR3: TGTGCCAGCAGGCCCGGCGGCAGCCAAGAGACCCAGTACTTC.

V is TRBV28 and J is TRBJ2-7; 7 bases map to TRBD2. The CDR3 runs to 12 residues. J was trimmed by 3 bases and V by 11 bases; bases with no gene match: 7. Germline CDR1 is MDHEN and CDR2 is SYDVKM. The CDR3 nucleotides are TGTGCCGCGGGGGAGGGACGCTACGAGCAGTACTTC. Translation gives CAAGEGRYEQYF.

The CDR3 region has the DNA TGTGCCAGCAGCCCCCCCTCTGGAGATACGCAGTATTTT. Its protein is CASSPPSGDTQYF. The V gene is TRBV7-3, the J gene TRBJ2-3; no clear D gene. From germline, CDR1 is SGHTA and CDR2 FQGTGA. The length of the CDR3 is 13 residues. Trimming stripped 5 bases from V and 5 bases from J, with 11 bases between.

In regard to this clone: Other DNA sequences in the same sample also yield this CDR3. The chain combines TRBV28 with TRBJ2-7, with D possibly being TRBD1 (5 bases). This CDR3 is built from 12 residues. Germline V CDR1 and CDR2: MDHEN, SYDVKM. V shed 4 bases and J shed 3 bases, with 7 bases lying between them. The CDR3 sequence: CASSYDSYEQYF. DNA for the CDR3: TGTGCCAGCAGTTATGACAGCTACGAGCAGTACTTC. Supplemented by reference TRBV28 and TRBJ2-7, the full variable domain reads DVKVTQSSRYLVKRTGEKVFLECVQDMDHENMFWYRQDPGLGLRLIYFSYDVKMKEKGDIPEGYSVSREKKERFSLILESASTNQTSMYLCASSYDSYEQYFGPGTRLTVT.

The rearrangement uses TRBV14 and TRBJ2-3; D is unclear. V was clipped by 0 bases and J by 4 bases, with 11 bases between them. The V gene's germline CDR1 is SGHDN and CDR2 FVKESK. CDR3 length equals 15 residues. The CDR3 DNA is TGTGCCAGCAGCCAAGATTGGCCCTGGGCAGATACGCAGTATTTT. Its protein is CASSQDWPWADTQYF.

This clone was detected only once. The chain joins TRBV5-1 to TRBJ2-7; tentative D call: TRBD1 (6 bases). In germline, CDR1 is SGHRS, CDR2 YFSETQ. The CDR3 is made up of 14 amino acids. Trimming pared 0 bases from V and 4 bases from J, leaving 11 bases between. The CDR3 loop reads CASSLVTQGYEQYF. The CDR3 region has the DNA TGCGCCAGCAGCTTGGTCACACAGGGTTACGAGCAGTACTTC.

This chain uses TRBV7-3 with TRBJ1-1; maybe TRBD1 (5 bases). Trimming took off 6 bases at V and 1 base at J, with 9 bases between the two ends. The CDR3 has 13 amino acids. In germline, CDR1 is SGHTA, CDR2 FQGTGA. The CDR3 sequence is CASSTGANTEAFF. CDR3 in DNA: TGTGCCAGCAGTACAGGAGCGAACACTGAAGCTTTCTTT.

The chain is built from TRBV7-2 and TRBJ2-7; 7 nucleotides line up with TRBD1. V lost 5 bases to trimming and J lost 3 bases; unmatched junction nucleotides: 4. This CDR3 is 13 amino acids long. Germline CDR1 is SGHTA and CDR2 is FQGNSA. As DNA, the CDR3 is TGTGCCAGCAGCGTGGACAGGTACTACGAGCAGTACTTC. As protein: CASSVDRYYEQYF.

The CDR3, as DNA: TGTGCCAGCTCGGGAATGACTAGCGGGACCAACGAGCAGTACTTC. It encodes CASSGMTSGTNEQYF. V usage is TRBV6-5 and J usage is TRBJ2-7; 11 nucleotides match TRBD2. J gave up 5 bases and V 8 bases, and 11 bases lay outside the gene matches. The CDR3 extends over 15 amino acids. Per the germline V gene, CDR1 is MNHEY and CDR2 is SVGAGI.

V and J are TRBV28 and TRBJ1-2, with D perhaps matching TRBD1 (6 bases). Looked up from germline, CDR1 is MDHEN and CDR2 is SYDVKM. Trimming cost V 6 bases and J 3 bases, with 11 bases left between them. This CDR3 has 13 residues. The CDR3 spells CASSQDSYYGYTF. CDR3 DNA: TGTGCCAGCAGCCAGGACAGTTACTATGGCTACACCTTC.

This rearrangement joins TRBV29-1 to TRBJ1-2; D not certain. This CDR3 region has 13 residues. Trimming pared 1 base from V and 6 bases from J, leaving 12 bases between. From germline, CDR1 is SQVTM and CDR2 ANQGSEA. CDR3 sequence (DNA): TGCAGCGTTGAAGGAGCAGTGGATCATGGCTACACCTTC. This codes for CSVEGAVDHGYTF.

This chain connects TRBV4-3 to TRBJ1-1; D possibly corresponds to TRBD1 (6 bases). The CDR3 is 14 residues long. The germline V gene has CDR1 LGHNA and CDR2 YSLEER. V was clipped by 1 base and J by 7 bases, with 13 bases between them. For the CDR3, the DNA is TGCGCCAGCAGCCAAGGCCCTACAGGGATTGAAGCTTTCTTT. Translation: CASSQGPTGIEAFF.

The chain combines TRBV5-1 with TRBJ1-5; TRBD1 is a possible D gene (5 bases). The germline CDR1 and CDR2 sequences are SGHRS and YFSETQ. The V end was cut by 0 bases, the J end by 0 bases, with 13 bases between. The CDR3 runs to 17 residues. This chain's CDR3 is CASSLGPTTGSNQPQHF. The CDR3 nucleotides are TGCGCCAGCAGCTTGGGACCCACTACAGGTAGCAATCAGCCCCAGCATTTT.

The V and J genes are TRBV7-2 and TRBJ1-1; 9 bases map to TRBD1. Germline CDR1 reads SGHTA; CDR2 reads FQGNSA. The V gene end was trimmed by 6 bases and the J gene end by 1 base; junction bases not matched to a gene: 9. This CDR3 region has 16 residues. In DNA, the CDR3 is TGTGCCAGCAGTCGTACAGGGGGCGAATGGAACACTGAAGCTTTCTTT. Translating it yields CASSRTGGEWNTEAFF.

This rearrangement joins TRBV28 to TRBJ2-2, with 14 bases lining up with TRBD2. V dropped 5 bases and J dropped 7; count of bases not matched to a gene: 9. This CDR3 has 17 amino acids. CDR1 and CDR2 (germline): MDHEN, SYDVKM. CDR3 coding DNA: TGTGCCAGCAGTCCCCTGGGACTAGCGGGAGCTGACGGGGAGCTGTTTTTT. This gives the protein CASSPLGLAGADGELFF.

This chain connects TRBV27 to TRBJ2-1; D is ambiguous. Germline loops: CDR1 MNHEY, CDR2 SMNVEV (reference sequence). V shed 4 bases and J shed 0 bases, with 7 bases lying between them. The CDR3 runs 14 residues. CDR3 amino acids: CASSSTNSYNEQFF. CDR3 DNA: TGTGCCAGCAGTTCAACGAACTCCTACAATGAGCAGTTCTTC.

The V call is TRBV4-2, the J call TRBJ2-1, with D perhaps assigned TRBD1 or TRBD2 (5 bases each). Trimming stripped 1 base from V and 3 bases from J, with 19 bases between. The CDR3 is 18 amino acids. The germline V gene encodes CDR1 LGHNA and CDR2 YNFKEQ. The CDR3 nucleotides are TGTGCCAGCAGCCAAGGGTTGGTATGGGGACGCGGCTACAATGAGCAGTTCTTC. Translation: CASSQGLVWGRGYNEQFF.

The gene calls are TRBV6-4 and TRBJ2-5; 16 nucleotides agree with TRBD2. The germline CDR1 and CDR2 sequences are MRHNA and SNTAGT. V shed 2 bases and J 5 bases; nucleotides not matched to a gene: 8. The CDR3 is 18 amino acids. The DNA of the CDR3 is TGTGCCAGCAGTGACGGGACTAGCGGGAGGGTCGGAGGGGAGACCCAGTACTTC. Translated: CASSDGTSGRVGGETQYF.